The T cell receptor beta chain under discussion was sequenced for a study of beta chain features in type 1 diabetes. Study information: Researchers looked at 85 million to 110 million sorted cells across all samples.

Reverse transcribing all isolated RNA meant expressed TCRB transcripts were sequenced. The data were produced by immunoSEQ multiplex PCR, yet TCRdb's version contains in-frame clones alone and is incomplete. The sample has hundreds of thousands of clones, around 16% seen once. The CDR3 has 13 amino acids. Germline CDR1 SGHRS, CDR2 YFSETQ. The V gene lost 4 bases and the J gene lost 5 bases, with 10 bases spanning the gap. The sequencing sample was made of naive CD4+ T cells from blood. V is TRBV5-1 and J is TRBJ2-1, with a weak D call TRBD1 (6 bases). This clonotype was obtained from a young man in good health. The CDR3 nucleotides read TGCGCCAGCAGCCGGGACACAGACAATGAGCAGTTCTTC. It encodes CASSRDTDNEQFF. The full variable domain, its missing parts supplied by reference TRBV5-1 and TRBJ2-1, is KAGVTQTPRYLIKTRGQQVTLSCSPISGHRSVSWYQQTPGQGLQFLFEYFSETQRNKGNFPGRFSGRQFSNSRSEMNVSTLELGDSALYLCASSRDTDNEQFFGPGTRLTVL.